What follows are 9 T cell receptor beta chains derived from one specimen sequenced in a study of T-cell reconstitution after alpha-beta-depleted transplantation in children. Researchers prepared the TCRbeta library using unique molecular identifiers, the study reports. A single record per CDR3 protein comes from TCRdb applying MiXCR to the PCR reads. The data show a few hundred thousand distinct CDR3 sequences, roughly 27% seen once. The sequences come from PBMCs, collected before TCRalphabeta/CD19-depleted stem cell transplant. The origin of the receptors is a boy under two years old with Wiskott-Aldrich syndrome, due to receive a stem cell transplant.

There are a few counts of this clonotype. V gene TRBV7-9 combines with J gene TRBJ2-7; no firm D call. The ends were cut back, 3 bases at V and 2 bases at J, with 11 bases in the middle. Germline CDR1 and CDR2: SEHNR and FQNEAQ (reference sequence). The CDR3 covers 14 residues. The CDR3 sequence: CASSFFVGPYEQYF. CDR3 DNA: TGTGCCAGCAGCTTCTTCGTCGGTCCCTACGAGCAGTACTTC.

The chain employs TRBV28 and TRBJ2-1; 9 bases are a match to TRBD1. Germline assignment: CDR1 MDHEN and CDR2 SYDVKM. CDR3 length: 14 amino acids. V lost 7 bases to trimming and J lost 4 bases; unmatched junction nucleotides: 5. CDR3 DNA sequence: TGTGCCAGCACGCCGACAGGGGGTTACAATGAGCAGTTCTTC. It encodes CASTPTGGYNEQFF.

This sequence joins TRBV12-3 or TRBV12-4 and TRBJ2-3; the match to TRBD1 covers 8 bases. CDR3 length: 14 residues. V shed 5 bases, J shed 3 bases, and the junction held 4 bases outside the gene matches. This chain's CDR3 is CASSLDRETDTQYF. CDR3 in DNA: TGTGCCAGCAGTCTGGACAGGGAGACAGATACGCAGTATTTT.

This chain joins TRBV6-8 and TRBJ2-1; 11 bases line up with TRBD2. Germline V lookup: CDR1 MNHGY, CDR2 SAAAGT. V lost 0 bases to trimming and J lost 2 bases; unmatched junction nucleotides: 6. The CDR3 covers 18 residues. The CDR3 nucleotides read TGTGCCAGCAGTTACTCATCGGGACTAGCGGCCACCTACAATGAGCAGTTCTTC. Residues: CASSYSSGLAATYNEQFF.

This clonotype has just a few counts. The chain has TRBV27 and TRBJ2-2, with D maybe TRBD2 (6 bases). Trimming removed 1 base from V and 2 bases from J, with 14 bases in between. Germline V gene sequence: CDR1 MNHEY, CDR2 SMNVEV (reference sequence). This CDR3 contains 17 residues. This CDR3 reads CASSLLAGTGNTGELFF. The CDR3 nucleotides are TGTGCCAGCAGTTTATTGGCGGGAACAGGAAACACCGGGGAGCTGTTTTTT.

This clonotype showed up just a few times. This sequence joins TRBV5-1 and TRBJ2-3, with 11 bases matching TRBD1. The CDR3 covers 15 residues. The V gene's germline CDR1 is SGHRS and CDR2 YFSETQ. V trimming: 4 bases; J trimming: 5 bases; junction bases outside the gene matches: 6. CDR3 loop: CASSPGQGAGDTQYF. The DNA of the CDR3 is TGCGCCAGCAGCCCAGGACAGGGGGCCGGAGATACGCAGTATTTT.

The V and J genes are TRBV7-6 and TRBJ2-2; D remains unclear. The germline V gene has CDR1 SGHVS and CDR2 FNYEAQ. Trimming shortened V by 1 base and J by 3 bases, and 9 bases separated the two germline ends. This CDR3 comprises 15 residues. CDR3 nucleotide sequence: TGTGCCAGCAGCTTAGACGTCACCTACACCGGGGAGCTGTTTTTT. It is translated as CASSLDVTYTGELFF.

This rearrangement joins TRBV11-2 to TRBJ2-3; 14 positions match TRBD2. The length of the CDR3 is 20 residues. Germline values: CDR1 SGHAT, CDR2 FQNNGV. With V trimmed by 1 base and J by 3 bases, 12 bases remained unmatched. CDR3 sequence reads: CASSLVVYGTSGGRTDTQYF. Written as DNA, the CDR3 is TGTGCCAGCAGCTTAGTAGTATATGGGACTAGCGGGGGCCGAACAGATACGCAGTATTTT.

This chain links TRBV15 with TRBJ2-3, with 14 nucleotides matching TRBD2. The ends lost 5 bases at V and 6 bases at J; junction bases unmatched: 7. CDR1 and CDR2 from the germline V gene are LNHNV and YYDKDF (reference sequence). The CDR3 length is 16 residues. DNA of the CDR3: TGTGCCACCAGCCGCCGACTAGCGGGAGGGCTGGATACGCAGTATTTT. This codes for CATSRRLAGGLDTQYF.